The 7 T cell receptor beta chains below all came from one sample that was sequenced in a study of blood T cell repertoires in COVID-19. Clones were read by immunoSEQ multiplex PCR, and TCRdb kept only the in-frame ones, dropping some. The sample has more than 200,000 clones; about 88% are singletons. The sequencing sample was made of peripheral blood. The receptors here all came from a man between 65 and 85 years old with acute or convalescent COVID-19.

The chain couples TRBV2 to TRBJ2-7, with 13 nucleotides matching TRBD2. V shed 6 bases and J 4 bases; nucleotides not matched to a gene: 6. This CDR3 contains 15 residues. Germline-derived CDR1 and CDR2 are SNHLY and FYNNEI. In DNA, the CDR3 is TGTGCCAGCAGGGGTGGGACTAGCGGGACGTACGAGCAGTACTTC. Translation: CASRGGTSGTYEQYF.

V is TRBV7-2 and J is TRBJ2-1; 11 nucleotides agree with TRBD2. V shed 6 bases, J shed 1 base, and the junction held 11 bases outside the gene matches. The length of the CDR3 is 18 residues. Germline CDR1 reads SGHTA; CDR2 reads FQGNSA. The DNA for the CDR3 is TGTGCCAGCAGTTCAGACCTACTAGCGGGAGTGTCCTACAATGAGCAGTTCTTC. It translates to CASSSDLLAGVSYNEQFF.

The V call is TRBV19, the J call TRBJ2-7, with 7 bases matching TRBD1. This CDR3 spans 13 amino acids. Germline V gene lookup returns CDR1 LNHDA and CDR2 SQIVND (reference sequence). V dropped 2 bases and J dropped 6; count of bases not matched to a gene: 4. CDR3 region: CASSIYPGGEQYF. CDR3 bases: TGTGCCAGTAGTATATATCCAGGGGGCGAGCAGTACTTC.

V gene TRBV7-9 combines with J gene TRBJ1-3, with 7 positions matching TRBD1. Trimming cost V 2 bases and J 2 bases; bases outside gene matches: 6. Germline V gene data show CDR1 as SEHNR and CDR2 as FQNEAQ (reference sequence). The CDR3 sequence is 16 residues long. The CDR3 protein is CASSLIFGQAGNTIYF. The CDR3 nucleotides read TGTGCCAGCAGCTTAATATTCGGACAGGCTGGAAACACCATATATTTT. Variable domain in full (rest from reference TRBV7-9 and TRBJ1-3): DTGVSQNPRHKITKRGQNVTFRCDPISEHNRLYWYRQTLGQGPEFLTYFQNEAQLEKSRLLSDRFSAERPKGSFSTLEIQRTEQGDSAMYLCASSLIFGQAGNTIYFGEGSWLTVV.

V and J are TRBV27 and TRBJ2-1; 7 bases map to TRBD1. This CDR3 comprises 15 residues. Trimming at V came to 4 bases and at J to 0 bases, leaving 3 bases not matched to a gene. The germline V gene has CDR1 MNHEY and CDR2 SMNVEV (reference sequence). CDR3 loop: CASSSQGSSYNEQFF. The CDR3 DNA follows: TGTGCCAGCAGTTCACAGGGGAGCTCCTACAATGAGCAGTTCTTC.

This sequence joins TRBV14 and TRBJ2-1; D is ambiguous. V lost 0 bases and J 7 bases, leaving 10 bases between the germline ends. The germline V gene has CDR1 SGHDN and CDR2 FVKESK. The CDR3 consists of 14 residues. CDR3 sequence: CASSQDALINEQFF. The CDR3 DNA reads TGTGCCAGCAGCCAAGATGCACTAATAAATGAGCAGTTCTTC.

The rearrangement uses TRBV6-6 and TRBJ2-2; D may be TRBD1 (6 bases). V was shortened by 6 bases and J by 5 bases, with 10 bases between the two germline ends. The germline V gene has CDR1 MNHNY and CDR2 SVGAGI (reference sequence). This CDR3 spans 13 amino acids. The CDR3 DNA reads as TGTGCCAGCAGGGCTACAGGGACCGGGGAGCTGTTTTTT. Residues: CASRATGTGELFF.